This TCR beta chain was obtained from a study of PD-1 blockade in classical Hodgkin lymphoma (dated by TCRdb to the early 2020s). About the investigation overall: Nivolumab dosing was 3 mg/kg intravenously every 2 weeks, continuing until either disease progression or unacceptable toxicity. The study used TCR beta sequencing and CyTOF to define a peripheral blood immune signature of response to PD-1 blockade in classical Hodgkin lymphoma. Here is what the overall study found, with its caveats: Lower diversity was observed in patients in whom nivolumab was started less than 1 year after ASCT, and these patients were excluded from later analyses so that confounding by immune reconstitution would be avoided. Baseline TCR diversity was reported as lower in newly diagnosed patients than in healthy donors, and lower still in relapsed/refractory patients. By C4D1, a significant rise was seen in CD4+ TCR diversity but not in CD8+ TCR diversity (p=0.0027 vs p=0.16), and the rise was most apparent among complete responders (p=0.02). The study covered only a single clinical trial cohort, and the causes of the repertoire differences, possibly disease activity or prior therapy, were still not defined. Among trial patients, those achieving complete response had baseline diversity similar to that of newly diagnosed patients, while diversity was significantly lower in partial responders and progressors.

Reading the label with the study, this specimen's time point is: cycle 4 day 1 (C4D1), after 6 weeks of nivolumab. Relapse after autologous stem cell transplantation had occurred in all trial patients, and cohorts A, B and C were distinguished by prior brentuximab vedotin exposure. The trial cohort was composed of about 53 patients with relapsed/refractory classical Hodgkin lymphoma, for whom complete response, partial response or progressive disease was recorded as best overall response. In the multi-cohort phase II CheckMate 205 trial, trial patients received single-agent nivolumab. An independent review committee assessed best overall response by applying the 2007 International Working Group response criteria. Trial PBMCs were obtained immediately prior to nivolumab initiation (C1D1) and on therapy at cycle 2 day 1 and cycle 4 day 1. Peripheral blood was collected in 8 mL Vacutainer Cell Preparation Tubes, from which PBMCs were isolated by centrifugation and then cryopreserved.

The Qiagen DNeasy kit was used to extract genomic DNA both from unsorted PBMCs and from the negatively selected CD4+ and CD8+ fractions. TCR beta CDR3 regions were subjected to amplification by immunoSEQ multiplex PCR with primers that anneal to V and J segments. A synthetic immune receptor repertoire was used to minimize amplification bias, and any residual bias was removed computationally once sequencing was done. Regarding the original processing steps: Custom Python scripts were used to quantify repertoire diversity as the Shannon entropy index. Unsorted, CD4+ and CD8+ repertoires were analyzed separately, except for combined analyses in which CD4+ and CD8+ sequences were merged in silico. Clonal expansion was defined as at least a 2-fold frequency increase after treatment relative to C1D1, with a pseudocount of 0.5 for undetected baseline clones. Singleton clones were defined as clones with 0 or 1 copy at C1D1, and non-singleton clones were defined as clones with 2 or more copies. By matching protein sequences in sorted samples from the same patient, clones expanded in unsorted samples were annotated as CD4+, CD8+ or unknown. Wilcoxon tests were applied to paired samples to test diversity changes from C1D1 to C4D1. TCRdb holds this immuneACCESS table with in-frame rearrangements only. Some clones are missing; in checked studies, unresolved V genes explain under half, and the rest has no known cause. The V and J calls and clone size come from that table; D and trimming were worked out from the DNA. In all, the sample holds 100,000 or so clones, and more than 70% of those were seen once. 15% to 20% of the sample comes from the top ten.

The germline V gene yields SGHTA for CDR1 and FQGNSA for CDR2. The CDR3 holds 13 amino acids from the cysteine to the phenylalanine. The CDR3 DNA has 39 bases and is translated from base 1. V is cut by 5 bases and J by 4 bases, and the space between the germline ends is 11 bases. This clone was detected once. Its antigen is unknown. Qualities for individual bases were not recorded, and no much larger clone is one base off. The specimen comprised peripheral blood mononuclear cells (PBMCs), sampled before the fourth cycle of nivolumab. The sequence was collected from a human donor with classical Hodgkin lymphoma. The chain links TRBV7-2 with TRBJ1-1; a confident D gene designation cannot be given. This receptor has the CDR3 CASSHDTTTEAFF. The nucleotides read TGTGCCAGCAGCCATGACACCACCACTGAAGCTTTCTTT.